This TCR beta chain was obtained from a study of T cell responses to AZD1222 COVID-19 vaccine. The CDR3 runs to 15 residues. Trimming took 2 bases from V and 3 from J; bases not matched to a gene: 6. CDR1 MNHEY and CDR2 SVGEGT come from the germline V gene. Only in-frame clones appear in the TCRdb table, and some are missing; sequencing was by immunoSEQ multiplex PCR. This sample has about 120,000 clones, with 90% found just once. The rearrangement links TRBV6-2 or TRBV6-3 to TRBJ2-7; TRBD1 aligns across 8 bases. The sequencing used peripheral blood, collected on day 0 of MenACWY control vaccination. This clonotype was sampled from an adult in good health. The DNA of the CDR3 is TGTGCCAGCAGTTACGGGGGACAGGACGGCTACGAGCAGTACGTC. It codes for CASSYGGQDGYEQYV.